The 18 T cell receptor beta chains listed next were all sequenced from one sample in a study of T cell changes during pregnancy in multiple sclerosis. Sequencing was performed with immunoSEQ multiplex PCR; in TCRdb, only in-frame clones are kept and a portion is missing. The sample has some 29,000 clones; 80% to 90% are singletons. Sequenced material: CD8+ T cells from peripheral blood mononuclear cells, taken in the third trimester of pregnancy. The receptors were gathered from a female donor with multiple sclerosis, enrolled in a pregnancy study.

V gene TRBV7-9 combines with J gene TRBJ2-5, with D possibly TRBD2 on 6 matching bases. Germline CDR1 and CDR2: SEHNR and FQNEAQ (reference sequence). Trimming took off 6 bases at V and 5 bases at J, with 16 bases between the two ends. The CDR3 runs 14 residues. The CDR3 spells CASRGLIAGETQYF. The CDR3 DNA sequence: TGTGCCAGCAGGGGACTCATCGCGGGGGAGACCCAGTACTTC.

The chain links TRBV6-5 to TRBJ2-2, with D possibly being TRBD2 (6 bases). CDR3 length equals 15 residues. The germline V gene has CDR1 MNHEY and CDR2 SVGAGI. V was clipped by 7 bases and J by 1 base, with 13 bases between them. The CDR3 loop reads CASTPSGWNTGELFF. For the CDR3, the DNA is TGTGCCAGCACCCCCAGCGGGTGGAACACCGGGGAGCTGTTTTTT.

The rearrangement uses TRBV29-1 and TRBJ2-7; D not resolved. Germline-derived CDR1 and CDR2 are SQVTM and ANQGSEA. The length of the CDR3 is 12 residues. Deletions cut 1 base from V and 3 bases from J, with 7 bases between. CDR3 bases: TGCAGCGTTGAAGGCCAGTACTACGAGCAGTACTTC. This sequence encodes CSVEGQYYEQYF.

This clone has only one observation. V usage is TRBV6-5 and J usage is TRBJ1-1, with 10 positions matching TRBD1. Per germline, CDR1 MNHEY and CDR2 SVGAGI. CDR3 length: 14 residues. Trimming at V came to 10 bases and at J to 1 base, leaving 6 bases not matched to a gene. The CDR3 DNA follows: TGTGCCACCTCCTGGACAGGGGGGAACACTGAAGCTTTCTTT. Protein sequence: CATSWTGGNTEAFF.

This chain uses TRBV6-5 with TRBJ1-1; D not certain. Trimming left V 8 bases short and J 3 bases short, with 13 bases between. CDR1 and CDR2 from the germline V gene are MNHEY and SVGAGI. The CDR3 has 13 amino acids. CDR3 sequence: CASHRSVYTEAFF. In nucleotides, the CDR3 is TGTGCCAGCCATAGGAGCGTCTACACTGAAGCTTTCTTT.

The V gene is TRBV7-9, the J gene TRBJ1-4, with D unclear. Between the trimmed V and J ends, which lost 3 bases and 6 bases, there was a span of 14 bases. This CDR3 contains 15 residues. Germline V gives CDR1 SEHNR, CDR2 FQNEAQ (reference sequence). The CDR3 loop reads CASSFYSMEHEKLFF. In nucleotides, the CDR3 is TGTGCCAGCAGCTTTTACTCGATGGAGCATGAAAAACTGTTTTTT.

The chain recombines TRBV27 with TRBJ2-1; D may be TRBD2 (5 bases). CDR3 size: 13 residues. Germline V CDR1 and CDR2: MNHEY, SMNVEV (reference sequence). V was cut by 8 bases and J by 2 bases, with 10 bases left in between. The CDR3 is CASGSRAYNEQFF. The CDR3 nucleotides read TGTGCCAGCGGGAGCCGAGCCTACAATGAGCAGTTCTTC.

The chain joins TRBV6-1 to TRBJ1-5; D is ambiguous. V lost 5 bases and J lost 2, with 10 bases in between. The V gene's germline CDR1 is MNHNS and CDR2 SASEGT. This CDR3 is built from 14 residues. CDR3 loop: CASSSDTGNQPQHF. In DNA, the CDR3 is TGTGCCAGCAGTTCCGATACTGGCAATCAGCCCCAGCATTTT.

This chain joins TRBV6-6 and TRBJ2-2; TRBD2 is a possible D gene (6 bases). V was cut by 5 bases and J by 5 bases, with 12 bases left in between. This CDR3 is 14 amino acids long. CDR1 MNHNY and CDR2 SVGAGI come from the germline V gene (reference sequence). The CDR3 DNA follows: TGTGCCAGCAGTCAGCGGGCGGGGACCGGGGAGCTGTTTTTT. This gives the protein CASSQRAGTGELFF.

The CDR3 nucleotides are TGTGCCAGCAGCTCTTGGAGTGGTATGAGTTACGAGCAGTACTTC. It is translated as CASSSWSGMSYEQYF. The rearrangement links TRBV14 to TRBJ2-7; D not resolved. With 5 bases removed from V and 4 bases from J, the gap between germline ends came to 18 bases. Germline V gives CDR1 SGHDN, CDR2 FVKESK. The CDR3 consists of 15 residues.

The chain carries TRBV19 and TRBJ1-1; no definite D call. The CDR3 sequence is 13 residues long. Trimming left V 3 bases short and J 7 bases short, with 12 bases between. CDR1 is LNHDA, CDR2 SQIVND, per germline (reference sequence). Here the CDR3 reads CASSMGSPNEAFF. In nucleotides, the CDR3 is TGTGCCAGTAGTATGGGCAGCCCTAATGAAGCTTTCTTT.

V and J are TRBV27 and TRBJ1-2; 7 bases are a match to TRBD1. Trimming removed 10 bases from V and 4 bases from J; junction bases left unmatched: 6. The CDR3 consists of 12 residues. CDR1 and CDR2 from the germline V gene are MNHEY and SMNVEV (reference sequence). The CDR3: CATFGQAYGYTF. The CDR3 DNA is TGTGCCACCTTCGGACAGGCCTATGGCTACACCTTC.

This chain joins TRBV4-1 and TRBJ1-5, with 7 bases aligning to TRBD1. The trim removed 5 bases at V and 0 bases at J, leaving 10 bases unmatched. Germline V gene data show CDR1 as MGHRA and CDR2 as YSYEKL. The CDR3 spans 17 residues. The CDR3 protein is CASSTGTADYSNQPQHF. The CDR3 coding sequence is TGCGCCAGCAGCACCGGGACAGCCGATTATAGCAATCAGCCCCAGCATTTT.

The chain carries TRBV9 and TRBJ2-7, with a tentative D call TRBD1 (7 bases). There are 16 residues in the CDR3. CDR1 SGDLS and CDR2 YYNGEE come from the germline V gene. Trimming cost V 3 bases and J 1 base, with 17 bases left between them. The CDR3 nucleotides read TGTGCCAGCAGCGCGGGGACTCAGGGGGGTTCCTACGAGCAGTACTTC. Protein sequence: CASSAGTQGGSYEQYF.

The chain has TRBV4-1 and TRBJ2-7, with TRBD1 as a possible D gene (5 bases). V lost 1 base to trimming and J lost 2 bases, with 12 bases between them. Germline loops: CDR1 MGHRA, CDR2 YSYEKL. The CDR3 runs 15 residues. In DNA, the CDR3 is TGCGCCAGCAGCCAAGTTAGGGGAACGACCTACGAGCAGTACTTC. Translated, it gives CASSQVRGTTYEQYF.

V usage is TRBV5-1 and J usage is TRBJ2-7, with D perhaps TRBD1 (5 bases). V shed 2 bases and J shed 6 bases, with 15 bases lying between them. Looked up from germline, CDR1 is SGHRS and CDR2 is YFSETQ. The CDR3 runs 14 residues. The CDR3 DNA sequence: TGCGCCAGCAGCTTAACAGGTGACCTACGCGAGCAGTACTTC. It translates to CASSLTGDLREQYF.

V usage is TRBV19 and J usage is TRBJ2-1; no definite D call. This CDR3 has 13 amino acids. V was pared by 8 bases and J by 0 bases, with 8 bases between. Germline assignment: CDR1 LNHDA and CDR2 SQIVND (reference sequence). The CDR3 DNA follows: TGTGCCAGTTCAGCGAGCTCCTACAATGAGCAGTTCTTC. This sequence encodes CASSASSYNEQFF.

The genes are TRBV2 and TRBJ1-3; D remains ambiguous. The CDR3 consists of 14 residues. Per the germline V gene, CDR1 is SNHLY and CDR2 is FYNNEI. V was pared by 3 bases and J by 3 bases, with 9 bases between. CDR3 in DNA: TGTGCCAGCAGTGACCTAAGTCTTGGAAACACCATATATTTT. Residues: CASSDLSLGNTIYF.